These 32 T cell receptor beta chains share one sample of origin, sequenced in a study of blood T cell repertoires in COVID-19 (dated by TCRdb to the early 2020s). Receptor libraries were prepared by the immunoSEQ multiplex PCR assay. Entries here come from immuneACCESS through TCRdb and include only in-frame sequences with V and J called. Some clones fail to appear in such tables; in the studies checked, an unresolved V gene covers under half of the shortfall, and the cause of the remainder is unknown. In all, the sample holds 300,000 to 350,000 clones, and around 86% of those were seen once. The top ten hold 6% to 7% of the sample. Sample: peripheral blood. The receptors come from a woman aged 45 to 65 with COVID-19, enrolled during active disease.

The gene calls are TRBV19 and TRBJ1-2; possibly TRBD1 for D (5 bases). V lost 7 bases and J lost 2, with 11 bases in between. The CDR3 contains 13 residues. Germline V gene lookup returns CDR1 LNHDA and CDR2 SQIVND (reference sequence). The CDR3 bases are TGTGCCAGTATAGGTGGGGCAAACTATGGCTACACCTTC. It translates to CASIGGANYGYTF.

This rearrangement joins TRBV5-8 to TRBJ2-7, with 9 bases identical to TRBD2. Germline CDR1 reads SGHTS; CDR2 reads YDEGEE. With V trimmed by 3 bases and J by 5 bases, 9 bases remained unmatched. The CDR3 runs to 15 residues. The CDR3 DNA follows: TGTGCCAGCAGCTCGTCGGCGGGAGGGCTACACGAGCAGTACTTC. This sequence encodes CASSSSAGGLHEQYF.

CDR3 nucleotide sequence: TGCGCCAGCAGTCGGGCTGGACTCACAGATACGCAGTATTTT. This gives the protein CASSRAGLTDTQYF. The J gene is TRBJ2-3, the V gene TRBV5-1, with D tentatively TRBD2 (5 bases). Trimming cost V 5 bases and J 2 bases, with 12 bases left between them. This CDR3 region has 14 residues. The germline gives CDR1 SGHRS, CDR2 YFSETQ.

CDR3 DNA sequence: TGTGCCAGCTCACCTCCGGGTACCTTAACCCAGTACTTC. It yields the protein CASSPPGTLTQYF. The chain is built from TRBV18 and TRBJ2-5; D is undetermined. Per the germline V gene, CDR1 is KGHSH and CDR2 is LQKENI. Trimming left V 3 bases short and J 8 bases short, with 13 bases between. CDR3 length equals 13 residues.

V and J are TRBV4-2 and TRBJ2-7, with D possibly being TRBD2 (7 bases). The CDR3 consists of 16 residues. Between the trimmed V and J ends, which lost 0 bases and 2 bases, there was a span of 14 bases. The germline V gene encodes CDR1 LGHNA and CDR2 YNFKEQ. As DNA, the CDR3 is TGTGCCAGCAGCCAAGATCCTGGCGGGGGCACCTACGAGCAGTACTTC. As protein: CASSQDPGGGTYEQYF.

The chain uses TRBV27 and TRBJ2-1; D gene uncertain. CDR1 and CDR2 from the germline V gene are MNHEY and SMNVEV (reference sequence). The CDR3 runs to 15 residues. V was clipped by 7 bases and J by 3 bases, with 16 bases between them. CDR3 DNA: TGTGCCAGCACCCCCACTTCATCGGGCTACAATGAGCAGTTCTTC. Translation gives CASTPTSSGYNEQFF.

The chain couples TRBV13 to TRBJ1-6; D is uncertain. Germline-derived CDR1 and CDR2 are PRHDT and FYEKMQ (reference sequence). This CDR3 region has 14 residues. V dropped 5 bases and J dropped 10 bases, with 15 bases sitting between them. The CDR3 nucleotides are TGTGCCAGCAGCCGGAGAGCCGCGGGGTCACCCCTCCACTTT. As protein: CASSRRAAGSPLHF.

The CDR3 DNA sequence: TGTGCCAGCAGCCCGAGACTAGCGGGGCGCACAGATACGCAGTATTTT. Amino acid sequence: CASSPRLAGRTDTQYF. The rearrangement links TRBV7-2 to TRBJ2-3; 11 positions agree with TRBD2. V gave up 5 bases and J gave up 1 base; unmatched junction bases: 5. There are 16 residues in the CDR3. Germline CDR1 reads SGHTA; CDR2 reads FQGNSA.

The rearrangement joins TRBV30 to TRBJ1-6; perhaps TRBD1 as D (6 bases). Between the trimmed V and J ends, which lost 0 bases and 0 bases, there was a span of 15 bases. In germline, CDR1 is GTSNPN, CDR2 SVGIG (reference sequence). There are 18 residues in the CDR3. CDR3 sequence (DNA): TGTGCCTGGAGTGTCGAGGGACAAGAAAGCTCCTATAATTCACCCCTCCACTTT. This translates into CAWSVEGQESSYNSPLHF.

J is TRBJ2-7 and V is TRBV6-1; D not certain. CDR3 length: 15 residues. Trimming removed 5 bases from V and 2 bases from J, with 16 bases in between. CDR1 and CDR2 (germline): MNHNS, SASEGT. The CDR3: CASSTPLEAPYEQYF. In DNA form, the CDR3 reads TGTGCCAGCAGTACCCCCCTAGAAGCGCCCTACGAGCAGTACTTC.

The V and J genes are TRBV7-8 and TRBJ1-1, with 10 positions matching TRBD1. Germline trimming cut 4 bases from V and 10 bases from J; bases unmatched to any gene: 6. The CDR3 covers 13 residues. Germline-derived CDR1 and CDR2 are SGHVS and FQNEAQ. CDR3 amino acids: CASSSRDRGTAFF. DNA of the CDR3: TGTGCCAGCAGCTCCCGGGACAGGGGAACAGCTTTCTTT.

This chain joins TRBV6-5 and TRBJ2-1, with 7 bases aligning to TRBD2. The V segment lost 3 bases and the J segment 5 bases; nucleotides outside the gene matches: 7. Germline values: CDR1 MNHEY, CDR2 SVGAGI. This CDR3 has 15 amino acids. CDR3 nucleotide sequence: TGTGCCAGCAGTTATCCCGGGACTATAAACAATGAGCAGTTCTTC. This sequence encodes CASSYPGTINNEQFF.

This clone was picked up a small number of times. DNA of the CDR3: TGTGCCAGCAGCTTAGATTGGGCTAGCGGGACCGGGGAGCTGTTTTTT. Its translation is CASSLDWASGTGELFF. This chain uses TRBV11-3 with TRBJ2-2, with TRBD2 matching 8 bases. The V gene's germline CDR1 is SGHNT and CDR2 YENEEA. J gave up 5 bases and V 0 bases, and 5 bases lay outside the gene matches. The CDR3 extends over 16 amino acids.

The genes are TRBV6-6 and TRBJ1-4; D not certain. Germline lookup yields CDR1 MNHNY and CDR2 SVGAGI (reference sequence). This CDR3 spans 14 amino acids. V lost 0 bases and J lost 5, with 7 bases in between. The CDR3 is CASSYSKLNEKLFF. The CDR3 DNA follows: TGTGCCAGCAGTTACTCGAAACTCAATGAAAAACTGTTTTTT.

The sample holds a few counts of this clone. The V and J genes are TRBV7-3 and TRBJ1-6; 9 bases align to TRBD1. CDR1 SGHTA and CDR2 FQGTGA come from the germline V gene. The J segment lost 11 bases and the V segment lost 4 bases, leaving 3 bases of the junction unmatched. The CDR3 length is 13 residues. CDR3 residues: CASSSTGGTPLHF. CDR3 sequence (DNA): TGTGCCAGCAGCTCGACAGGGGGGACACCCCTCCACTTT.

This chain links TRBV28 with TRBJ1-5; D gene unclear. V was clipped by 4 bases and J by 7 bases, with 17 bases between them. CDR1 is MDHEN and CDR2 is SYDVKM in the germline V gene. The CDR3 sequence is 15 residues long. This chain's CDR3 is CASSSGGHAGQPQHF. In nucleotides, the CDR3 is TGTGCCAGCAGTTCAGGAGGCCACGCTGGCCAGCCCCAGCATTTT.

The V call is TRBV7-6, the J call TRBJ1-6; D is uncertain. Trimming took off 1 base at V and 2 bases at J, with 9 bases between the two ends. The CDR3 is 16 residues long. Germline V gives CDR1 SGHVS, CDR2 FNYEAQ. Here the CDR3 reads CASSLGSGAYNSPLHF. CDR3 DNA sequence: TGTGCCAGCAGCTTAGGCTCGGGTGCCTATAATTCACCCCTCCACTTT.

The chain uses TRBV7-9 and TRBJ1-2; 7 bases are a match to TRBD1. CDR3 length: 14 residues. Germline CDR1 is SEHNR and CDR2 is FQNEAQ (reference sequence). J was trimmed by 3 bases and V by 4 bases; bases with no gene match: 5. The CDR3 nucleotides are TGTGCCAGCAGCTACCGACAGGGAGACTATGGCTACACCTTC. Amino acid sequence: CASSYRQGDYGYTF.

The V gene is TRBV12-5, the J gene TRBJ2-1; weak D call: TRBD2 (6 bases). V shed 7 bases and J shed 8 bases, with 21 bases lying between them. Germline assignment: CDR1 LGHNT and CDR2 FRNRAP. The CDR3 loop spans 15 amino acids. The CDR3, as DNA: TGTGCTAGTGACCGCGGGGCAGGGCTTTACGATGAGCAGTTCTTC. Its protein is CASDRGAGLYDEQFF.

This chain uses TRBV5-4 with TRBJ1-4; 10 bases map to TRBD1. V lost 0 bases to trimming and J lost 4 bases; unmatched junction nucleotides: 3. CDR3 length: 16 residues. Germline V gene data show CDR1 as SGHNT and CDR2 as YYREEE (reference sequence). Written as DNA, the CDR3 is TGTGCCAGCAGCTTGGGGACAGGGGGTCTTAATGAAAAACTGTTTTTT. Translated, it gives CASSLGTGGLNEKLFF.

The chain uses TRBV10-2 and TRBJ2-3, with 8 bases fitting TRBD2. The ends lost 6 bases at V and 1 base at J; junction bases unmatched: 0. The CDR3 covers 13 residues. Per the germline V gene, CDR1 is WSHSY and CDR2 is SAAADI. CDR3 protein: CASRTSGTDTQYF. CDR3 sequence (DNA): TGCGCCAGCAGGACTAGCGGCACAGATACGCAGTATTTT.

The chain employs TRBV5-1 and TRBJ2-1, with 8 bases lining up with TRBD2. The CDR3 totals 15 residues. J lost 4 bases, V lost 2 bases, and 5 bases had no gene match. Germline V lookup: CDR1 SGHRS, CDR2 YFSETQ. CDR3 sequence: CASSLSSGLYNEQFF. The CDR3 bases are TGCGCCAGCAGCTTATCTAGCGGGCTTTACAATGAGCAGTTCTTC.

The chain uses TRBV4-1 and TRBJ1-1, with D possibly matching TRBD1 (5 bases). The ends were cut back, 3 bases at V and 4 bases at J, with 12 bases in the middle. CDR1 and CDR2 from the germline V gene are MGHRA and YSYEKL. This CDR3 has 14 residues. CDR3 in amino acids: CASSHSGGGTEAFF. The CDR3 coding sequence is TGCGCCAGCAGCCATAGTGGGGGGGGCACTGAAGCTTTCTTT.

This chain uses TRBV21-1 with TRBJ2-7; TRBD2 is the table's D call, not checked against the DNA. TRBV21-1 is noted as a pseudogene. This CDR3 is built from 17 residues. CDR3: CASSKVTSGRAAYEQYF. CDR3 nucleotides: TGTGCCAGCAGCAAAGTAACGAGCGGGAGGGCGGCCTACGAGCAGTACTTC.

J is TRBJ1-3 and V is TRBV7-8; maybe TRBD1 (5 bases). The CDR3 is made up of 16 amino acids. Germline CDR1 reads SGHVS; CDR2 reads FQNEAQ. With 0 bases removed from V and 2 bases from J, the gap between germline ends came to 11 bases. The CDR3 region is CASSLAITGAGNTIYF. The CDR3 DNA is TGTGCCAGCAGCTTAGCGATAACGGGGGCTGGAAACACCATATATTTT.

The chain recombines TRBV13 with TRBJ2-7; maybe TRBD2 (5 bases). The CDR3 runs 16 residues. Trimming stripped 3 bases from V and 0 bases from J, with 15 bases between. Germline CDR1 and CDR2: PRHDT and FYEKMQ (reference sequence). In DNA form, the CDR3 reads TGTGCCAGCAGCTTGGCACCGCAGGAGGCCTCCTACGAGCAGTACTTC. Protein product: CASSLAPQEASYEQYF.

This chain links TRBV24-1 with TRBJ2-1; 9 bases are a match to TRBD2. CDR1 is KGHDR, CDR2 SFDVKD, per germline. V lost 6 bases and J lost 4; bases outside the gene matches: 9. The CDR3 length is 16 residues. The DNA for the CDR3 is TGTGCCACCAGTAAGACTAGCGGAAGGGTTTACAATGAGCAGTTCTTC. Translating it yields CATSKTSGRVYNEQFF.

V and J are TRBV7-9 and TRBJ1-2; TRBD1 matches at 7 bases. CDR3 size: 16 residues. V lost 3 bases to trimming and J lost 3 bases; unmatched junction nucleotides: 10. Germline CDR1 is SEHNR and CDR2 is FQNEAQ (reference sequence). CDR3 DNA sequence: TGTGCCAGCAGCTTGGTAGGGACAGCAACCTACTATGGCTACACCTTC. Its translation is CASSLVGTATYYGYTF.

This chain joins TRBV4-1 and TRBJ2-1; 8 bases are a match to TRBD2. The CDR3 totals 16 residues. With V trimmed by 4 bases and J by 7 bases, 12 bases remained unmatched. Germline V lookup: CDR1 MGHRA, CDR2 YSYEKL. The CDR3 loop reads CASSPRGGGSSNEQFF. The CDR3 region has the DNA TGCGCCAGCAGCCCCCGGGGGGGTGGGAGCTCGAATGAGCAGTTCTTC.

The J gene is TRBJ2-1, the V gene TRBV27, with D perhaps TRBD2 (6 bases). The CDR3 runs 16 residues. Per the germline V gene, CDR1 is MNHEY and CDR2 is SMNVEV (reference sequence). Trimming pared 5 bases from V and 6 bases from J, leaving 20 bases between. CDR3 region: CASSPIPGLGTNEQFF. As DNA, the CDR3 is TGTGCCAGCAGTCCGATACCGGGACTCGGCACCAATGAGCAGTTCTTC.

The CDR3 loop is CASSVEGTLLPGELFF. The DNA of the CDR3 is TGTGCCAGCAGCGTAGAGGGGACTTTGCTCCCCGGGGAGCTGTTTTTT. This sequence joins TRBV9 and TRBJ2-2; D perhaps matches TRBD2 (6 bases). CDR3 length: 16 residues. V lost 0 bases and J lost 6, with 15 bases in between. The germline gives CDR1 SGDLS, CDR2 YYNGEE. The complete variable domain, with remaining parts taken from reference TRBV9 and TRBJ2-2, reads DSGVTQTPKHLITATGQRVTLRCSPRSGDLSVYWYQQSLDQGLQFLIQYYNGEERAKGNILERFSAQQFPDLHSELNLSSLELGDSALYFCASSVEGTLLPGELFFGEGSRLTVL.

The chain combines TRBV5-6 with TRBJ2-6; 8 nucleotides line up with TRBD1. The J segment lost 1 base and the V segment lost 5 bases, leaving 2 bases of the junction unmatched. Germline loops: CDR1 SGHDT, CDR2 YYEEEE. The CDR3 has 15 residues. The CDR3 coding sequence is TGTGCCAGCAGTTGGACAGGGTCTGGGGCCAACGTCCTGACTTTC. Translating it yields CASSWTGSGANVLTF. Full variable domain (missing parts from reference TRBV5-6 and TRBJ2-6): DAGVTQSPTHLIKTRGQQVTLRCSPKSGHDTVSWYQQALGQGPQFIFQYYEEEERQRGNFPDRFSGHQFPNYSSELNVNALLLGDSALYLCASSWTGSGANVLTFGAGSRLTVL.